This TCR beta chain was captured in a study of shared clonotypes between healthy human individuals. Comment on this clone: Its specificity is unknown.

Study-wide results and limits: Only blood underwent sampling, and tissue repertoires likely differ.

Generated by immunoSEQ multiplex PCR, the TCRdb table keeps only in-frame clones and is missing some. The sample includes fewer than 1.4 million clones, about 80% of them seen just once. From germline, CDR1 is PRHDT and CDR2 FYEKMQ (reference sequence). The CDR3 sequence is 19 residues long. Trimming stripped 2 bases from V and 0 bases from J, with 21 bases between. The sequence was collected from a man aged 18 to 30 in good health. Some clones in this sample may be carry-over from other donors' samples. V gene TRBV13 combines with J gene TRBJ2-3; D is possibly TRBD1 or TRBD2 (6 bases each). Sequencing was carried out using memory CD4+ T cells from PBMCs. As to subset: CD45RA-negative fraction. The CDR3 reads CASSLSFGASDRSTDTQYF. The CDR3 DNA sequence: TGTGCCAGCAGCTTATCATTTGGGGCTAGCGACAGGAGCACAGATACGCAGTATTTT.